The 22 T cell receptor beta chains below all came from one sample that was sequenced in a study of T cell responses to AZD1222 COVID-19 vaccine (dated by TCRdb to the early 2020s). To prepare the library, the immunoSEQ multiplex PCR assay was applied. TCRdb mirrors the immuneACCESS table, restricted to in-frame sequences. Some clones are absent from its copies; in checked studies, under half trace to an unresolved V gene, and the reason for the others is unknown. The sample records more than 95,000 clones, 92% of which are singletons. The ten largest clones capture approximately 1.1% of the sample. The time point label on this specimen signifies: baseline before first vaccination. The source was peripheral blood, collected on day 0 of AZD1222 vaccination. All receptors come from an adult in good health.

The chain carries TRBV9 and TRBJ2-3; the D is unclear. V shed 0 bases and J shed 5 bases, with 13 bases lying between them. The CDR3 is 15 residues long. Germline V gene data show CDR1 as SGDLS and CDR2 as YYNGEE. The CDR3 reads CASSVGPEVGDTQYF. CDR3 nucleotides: TGTGCCAGCAGCGTAGGTCCAGAGGTTGGAGATACGCAGTATTTT.

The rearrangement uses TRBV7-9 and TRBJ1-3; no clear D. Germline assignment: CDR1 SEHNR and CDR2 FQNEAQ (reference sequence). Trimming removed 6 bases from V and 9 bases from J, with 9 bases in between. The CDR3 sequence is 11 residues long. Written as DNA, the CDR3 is TGTGCCAGCAGTACCTTCCCCACCATATATTTT. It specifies CASSTFPTIYF. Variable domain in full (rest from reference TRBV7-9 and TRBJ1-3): DTGVSQNPRHKITKRGQNVTFRCDPISEHNRLYWYRQTLGQGPEFLTYFQNEAQLEKSRLLSDRFSAERPKGSFSTLEIQRTEQGDSAMYLCASSTFPTIYFGEGSWLTVV.

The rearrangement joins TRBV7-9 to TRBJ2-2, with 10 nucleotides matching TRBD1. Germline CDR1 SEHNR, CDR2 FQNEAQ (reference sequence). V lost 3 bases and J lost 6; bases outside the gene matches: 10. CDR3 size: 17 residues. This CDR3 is CASSFRLPGQGPGELFF. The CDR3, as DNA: TGTGCCAGCAGCTTTCGGTTACCGGGACAGGGGCCCGGGGAGCTGTTTTTT.

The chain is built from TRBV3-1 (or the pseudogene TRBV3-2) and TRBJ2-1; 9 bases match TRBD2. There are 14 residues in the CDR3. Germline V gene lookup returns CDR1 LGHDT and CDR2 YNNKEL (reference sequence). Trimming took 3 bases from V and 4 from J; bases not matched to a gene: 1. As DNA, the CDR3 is TGTGCCAGCAGCCAGACTAGCGGTTACAATGAGCAGTTCTTC. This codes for CASSQTSGYNEQFF.

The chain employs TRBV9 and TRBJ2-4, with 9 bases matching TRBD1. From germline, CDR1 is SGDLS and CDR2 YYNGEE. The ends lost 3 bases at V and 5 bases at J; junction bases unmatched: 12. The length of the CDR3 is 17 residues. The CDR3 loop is CASSGTGGYRGQNIQYF. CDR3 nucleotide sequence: TGTGCCAGCAGCGGCACAGGGGGTTACAGGGGGCAAAACATTCAGTACTTC.

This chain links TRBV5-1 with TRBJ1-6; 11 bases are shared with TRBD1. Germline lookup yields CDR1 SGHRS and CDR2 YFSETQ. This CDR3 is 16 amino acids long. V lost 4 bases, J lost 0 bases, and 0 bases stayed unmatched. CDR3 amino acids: CASSGTGGSYNSPLHF. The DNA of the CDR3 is TGCGCCAGCAGCGGGACAGGGGGCTCCTATAATTCACCCCTCCACTTT.

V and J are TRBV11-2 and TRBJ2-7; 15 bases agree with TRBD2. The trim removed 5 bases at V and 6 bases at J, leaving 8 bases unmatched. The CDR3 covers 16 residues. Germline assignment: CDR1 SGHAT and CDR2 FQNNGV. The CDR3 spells CASSPRGLAGGSEQYF. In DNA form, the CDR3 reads TGTGCCAGCAGCCCAAGGGGACTAGCGGGAGGTTCCGAGCAGTACTTC.

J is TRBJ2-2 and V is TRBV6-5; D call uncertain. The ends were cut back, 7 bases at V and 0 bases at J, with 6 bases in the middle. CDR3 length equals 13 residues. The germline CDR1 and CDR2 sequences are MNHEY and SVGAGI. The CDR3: CASKIPNTGELFF. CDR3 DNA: TGTGCCAGCAAAATTCCGAACACCGGGGAGCTGTTTTTT.

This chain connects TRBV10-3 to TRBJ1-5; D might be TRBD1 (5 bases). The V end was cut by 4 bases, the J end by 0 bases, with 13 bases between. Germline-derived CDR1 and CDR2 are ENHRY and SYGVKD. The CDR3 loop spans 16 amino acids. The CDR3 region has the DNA TGTGCCATCAGTGCGGGGCTTTTAGATAGCAATCAGCCCCAGCATTTT. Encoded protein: CAISAGLLDSNQPQHF.

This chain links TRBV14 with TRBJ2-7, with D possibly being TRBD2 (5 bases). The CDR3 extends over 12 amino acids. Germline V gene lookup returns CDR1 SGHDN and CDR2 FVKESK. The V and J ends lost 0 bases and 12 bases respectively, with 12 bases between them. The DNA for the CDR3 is TGTGCCAGCAGCCAAGACCCGGGAAGTCGGTACTTC. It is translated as CASSQDPGSRYF.

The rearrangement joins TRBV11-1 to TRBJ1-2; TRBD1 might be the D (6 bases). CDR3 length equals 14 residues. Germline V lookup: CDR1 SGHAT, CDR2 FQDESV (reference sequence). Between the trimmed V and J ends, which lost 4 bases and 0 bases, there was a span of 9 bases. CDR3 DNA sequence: TGTGCCAGCAGCTCGGGACAAGCTAACTATGGCTACACCTTC. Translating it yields CASSSGQANYGYTF.

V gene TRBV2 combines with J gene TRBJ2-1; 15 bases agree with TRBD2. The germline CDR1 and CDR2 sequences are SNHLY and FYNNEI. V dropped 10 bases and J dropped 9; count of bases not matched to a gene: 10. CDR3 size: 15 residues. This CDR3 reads CATNDRTSGRGEQFF. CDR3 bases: TGTGCCACCAACGACCGGACTAGCGGGAGGGGTGAGCAGTTCTTC.

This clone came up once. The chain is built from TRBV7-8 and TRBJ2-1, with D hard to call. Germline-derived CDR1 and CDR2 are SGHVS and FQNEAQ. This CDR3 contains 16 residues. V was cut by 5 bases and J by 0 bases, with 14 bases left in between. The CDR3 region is CASSIKVAPSYNEQFF. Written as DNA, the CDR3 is TGTGCCAGCAGCATCAAGGTGGCCCCCTCCTACAATGAGCAGTTCTTC.

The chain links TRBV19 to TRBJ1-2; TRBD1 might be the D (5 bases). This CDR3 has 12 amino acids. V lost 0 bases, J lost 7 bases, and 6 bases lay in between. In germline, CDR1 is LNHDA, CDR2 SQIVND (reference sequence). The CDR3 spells CASSIEGRGYTF. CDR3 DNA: TGTGCCAGTAGTATAGAGGGACGTGGCTACACCTTC.

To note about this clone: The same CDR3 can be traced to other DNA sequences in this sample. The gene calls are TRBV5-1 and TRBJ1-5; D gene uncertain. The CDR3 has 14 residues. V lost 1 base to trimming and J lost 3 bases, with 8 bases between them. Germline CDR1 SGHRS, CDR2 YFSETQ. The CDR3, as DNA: TGCGCCAGCAGCTTGTCAGGTGCCAATCAGCCCCAGCATTTT. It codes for CASSLSGANQPQHF.

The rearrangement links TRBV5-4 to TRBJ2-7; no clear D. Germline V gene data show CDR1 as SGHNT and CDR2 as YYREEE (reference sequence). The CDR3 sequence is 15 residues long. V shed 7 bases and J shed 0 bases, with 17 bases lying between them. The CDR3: CASPLARTYSYEQYF. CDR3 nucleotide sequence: TGTGCCAGCCCGTTAGCTCGGACCTACTCCTACGAGCAGTACTTC.

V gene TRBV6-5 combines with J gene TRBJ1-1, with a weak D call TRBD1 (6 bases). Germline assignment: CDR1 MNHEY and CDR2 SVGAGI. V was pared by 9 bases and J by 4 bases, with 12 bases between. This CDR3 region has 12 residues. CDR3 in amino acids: CASRVGGTEAFF. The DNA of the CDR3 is TGTGCCAGTAGAGTAGGGGGCACTGAAGCTTTCTTT.

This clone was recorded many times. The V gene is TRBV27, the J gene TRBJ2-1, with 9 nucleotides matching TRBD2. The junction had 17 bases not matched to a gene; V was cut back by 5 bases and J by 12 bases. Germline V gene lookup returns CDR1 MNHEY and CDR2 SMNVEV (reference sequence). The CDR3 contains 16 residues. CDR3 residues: CASSTLRSGRHPGQFF. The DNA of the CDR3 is TGTGCCAGCAGTACTCTACGGAGCGGGAGGCACCCCGGGCAGTTCTTC.

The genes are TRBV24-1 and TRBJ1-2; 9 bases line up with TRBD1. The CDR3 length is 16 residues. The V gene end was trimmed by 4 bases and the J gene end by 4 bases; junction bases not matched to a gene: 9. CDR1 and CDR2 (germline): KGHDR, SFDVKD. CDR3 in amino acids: CATSDRGQGNLYGYTF. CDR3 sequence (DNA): TGTGCCACCAGTGACCGGGGACAGGGAAACCTCTATGGCTACACCTTC.

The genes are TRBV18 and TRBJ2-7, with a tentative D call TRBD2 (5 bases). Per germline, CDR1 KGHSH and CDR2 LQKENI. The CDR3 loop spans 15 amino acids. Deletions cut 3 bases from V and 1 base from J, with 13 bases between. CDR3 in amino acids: CASSPGWGESYEQYF. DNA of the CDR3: TGTGCCAGCTCACCTGGTTGGGGAGAGTCCTACGAGCAGTACTTC.

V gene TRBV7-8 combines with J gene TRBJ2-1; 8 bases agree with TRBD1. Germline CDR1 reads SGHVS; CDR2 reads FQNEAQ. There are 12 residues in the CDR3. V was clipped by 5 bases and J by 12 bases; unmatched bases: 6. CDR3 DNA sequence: TGTGCCAGCAGCCCAGACAGGGGTGGGCAGTTCTTC. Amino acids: CASSPDRGGQFF.

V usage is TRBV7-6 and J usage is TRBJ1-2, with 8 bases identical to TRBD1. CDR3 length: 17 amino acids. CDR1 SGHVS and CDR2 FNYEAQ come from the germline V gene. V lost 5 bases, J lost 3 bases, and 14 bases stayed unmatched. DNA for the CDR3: TGTGCCAGCAGCCCTAGATACCCCAGGGGGCGCGACTATGGCTACACCTTC. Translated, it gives CASSPRYPRGRDYGYTF.